This TCR beta chain comes out of a study of blood T cell repertoires in COVID-19. Study overall: Specimens from acute and convalescent COVID-19 originated in the United States, Italy and Spain. From T cells, B-cell-depleted T cells, or PBMCs came the material, which was cDNA or gDNA.

V lost 3 bases, J lost 6 bases, and 12 bases lay in between. CDR1 is SGHTS, CDR2 YDEGEE, per germline. The CDR3 runs 13 residues. Original data processing: For nucleated cells, counts were estimated from reference gene primer amplification. Method: immunoSEQ multiplex PCR; TCRdb's copy keeps in-frame clones and lacks some. For V, J and clone size, that table is used; D and trimming come from the DNA. This repertoire shows about 26,000 clones, 90% found once; its top ten account for roughly 1.8%. This receptor was taken from a woman in her fifties or sixties with active COVID-19. This rearrangement joins TRBV5-8 to TRBJ1-1; a possible D gene is TRBD1 (6 bases). Sequencing input: peripheral blood. CDR3 coding DNA: TGTGCCAGCAGCTCGTACAGGGTCGCTGAAGCTTTCTTT. It yields the protein CASSSYRVAEAFF.